These T cell receptor beta chains were read from a single sample in a study of blood T cell repertoires in COVID-19. The method was immunoSEQ multiplex PCR; TCRdb's version includes in-frame clones alone and lacks a portion of them. The sample yields over 130,000 clones, about 87% seen once. Sequencing was performed on peripheral blood. The receptors here all came from a human donor in a cohort sampled during active COVID-19. Each CDR3 is given without its conserved first and last residue.

v_call: TRBV6-2/TRBV6-3
j_call: TRBJ1-5
cdr3_aa: ASSYSRGSYSNQPQH

v_call: TRBV6-2/TRBV6-3
j_call: TRBJ1-2
cdr3_aa: ASSLHGGGYT

v_call: TRBV5-3
j_call: TRBJ2-7
cdr3_aa: ARSLARDRSYEQY

v_call: TRBV19
j_call: TRBJ1-2
cdr3_aa: ASSRQGDGYT

v_call: TRBV5-1
j_call: TRBJ1-1
cdr3_aa: ASSLGYSRPGQADQNTEAF

v_call: TRBV28
j_call: TRBJ1-6
cdr3_aa: ASRLSGGLNNSPLH

v_call: TRBV4-1
j_call: TRBJ2-2
cdr3_aa: ASSQPGTANTGELF

v_call: TRBV7-6
j_call: TRBJ1-4
cdr3_aa: ASSPEPGRNEKLF

v_call: TRBV7-2
j_call: TRBJ2-7
cdr3_aa: ASRPGLAVYEQY

v_call: TRBV2
j_call: TRBJ2-6
cdr3_aa: ASSLAGSGANVLT

v_call: TRBV5-1
j_call: TRBJ2-5
cdr3_aa: ASSTGTGEETQY

v_call: TRBV5-4
j_call: TRBJ1-2
cdr3_aa: ASSPRTGGPNYGYT

v_call: TRBV7-9
j_call: TRBJ2-2
cdr3_aa: ASSLQGELF

v_call: TRBV15
j_call: TRBJ2-7
cdr3_aa: ATSRGGQDTYEQY

v_call: TRBV5-4
j_call: TRBJ1-6
cdr3_aa: ASSSQGDGSPLH

v_call: TRBV7-3
j_call: TRBJ1-6
cdr3_aa: ASSDDSDSPLH

v_call: TRBV27
j_call: TRBJ2-3
cdr3_aa: ASSWGRGGTDTQY

v_call: TRBV5-1
j_call: TRBJ2-3
cdr3_aa: ASGTSGVEGTQY

v_call: TRBV6-2/TRBV6-3
j_call: TRBJ2-7
cdr3_aa: ASSRQAIRTYEQY

v_call: TRBV27
j_call: TRBJ1-6
cdr3_aa: ASRKSPGAKGSPLH

v_call: TRBV4-3
j_call: TRBJ2-5
cdr3_aa: ASSLEGGTQY

v_call: TRBV5-6
j_call: TRBJ2-5
cdr3_aa: ASSLRGLQETQY

v_call: TRBV6-1
j_call: TRBJ2-5
cdr3_aa: ASSEPERGAEETQY

v_call: TRBV4-1
j_call: TRBJ2-7
cdr3_aa: ASSPSTGAYEQY

v_call: TRBV7-9
j_call: TRBJ2-5
cdr3_aa: ASSTRTGRRETQY

v_call: TRBV5-1
j_call: TRBJ2-7
cdr3_aa: ASSLEGTTKATEQY

v_call: TRBV6-1
j_call: TRBJ1-5
cdr3_aa: ASSDRGQGWQPQH

v_call: TRBV3-1/TRBV3-2
j_call: TRBJ2-3
cdr3_aa: ASSPSTLSTDTQY

v_call: TRBV2
j_call: TRBJ2-1
cdr3_aa: ASSAASGVNEQF

v_call: TRBV19
j_call: TRBJ1-1
cdr3_aa: ASSIGGGSNTEAF

v_call: TRBV6-5
j_call: TRBJ2-7
cdr3_aa: ASSHTTSGEQY

v_call: TRBV6-5
j_call: TRBJ1-6
cdr3_aa: ASSRSTGPSPLH

v_call: TRBV5-1
j_call: TRBJ1-1
cdr3_aa: ASSADRDLKEAF

v_call: TRBV5-4
j_call: TRBJ2-1
cdr3_aa: ASSYPGTSSAQF

v_call: TRBV5-6
j_call: TRBJ1-5
cdr3_aa: ASSLSGLVYSNQPQH

v_call: TRBV5-1
j_call: TRBJ1-6
cdr3_aa: ASSYRGLNSPLH

v_call: TRBV5-5
j_call: TRBJ2-2
cdr3_aa: ASSKGYTGELF

v_call: TRBV5-1
j_call: TRBJ1-4
cdr3_aa: ASRLEGTREKLF

v_call: TRBV6-5
j_call: TRBJ1-2
cdr3_aa: ASSDRGLDYGYT

v_call: TRBV5-1
j_call: TRBJ1-2
cdr3_aa: ASSLRQDSNYGYT

v_call: TRBV5-1
j_call: TRBJ2-7
cdr3_aa: ASSLWAGGGKSYEQY

v_call: TRBV5-6
j_call: TRBJ2-7
cdr3_aa: ASSYTSGVVYEQY

v_call: TRBV25-1
j_call: TRBJ1-1
cdr3_aa: ASSESGFNTEAF

v_call: TRBV7-9
j_call: TRBJ1-2
cdr3_aa: ASSLNTDYGYT

v_call: TRBV5-6
j_call: TRBJ2-1
cdr3_aa: ASSKGLAGGLYNEQF

v_call: TRBV7-3
j_call: TRBJ2-3
cdr3_aa: ASSRQGAVDTQY

v_call: TRBV7-6
j_call: TRBJ2-1
cdr3_aa: ASSPLGQGISYNEQF

v_call: TRBV3-1/TRBV3-2
j_call: TRBJ2-7
cdr3_aa: ASSLGLAGGGEQY

v_call: TRBV7-9
j_call: TRBJ2-2
cdr3_aa: ASSPSGVNTGELF

v_call: TRBV19
j_call: TRBJ2-3
cdr3_aa: ASSTELGRQATDTQY

v_call: TRBV18
j_call: TRBJ1-4
cdr3_aa: ASSLGQGGEKLF